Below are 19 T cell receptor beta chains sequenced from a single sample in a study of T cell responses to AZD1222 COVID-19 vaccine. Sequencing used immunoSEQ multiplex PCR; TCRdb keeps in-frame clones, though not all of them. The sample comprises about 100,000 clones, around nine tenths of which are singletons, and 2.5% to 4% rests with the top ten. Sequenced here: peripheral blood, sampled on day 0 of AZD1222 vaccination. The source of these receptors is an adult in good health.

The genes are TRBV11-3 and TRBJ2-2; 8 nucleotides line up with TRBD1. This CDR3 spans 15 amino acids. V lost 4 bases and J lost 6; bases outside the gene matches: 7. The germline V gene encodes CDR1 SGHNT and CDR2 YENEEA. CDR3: CASSSGQGRAGELFF. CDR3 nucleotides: TGTGCCAGCAGCTCTGGACAGGGTAGGGCCGGGGAGCTGTTTTTT.

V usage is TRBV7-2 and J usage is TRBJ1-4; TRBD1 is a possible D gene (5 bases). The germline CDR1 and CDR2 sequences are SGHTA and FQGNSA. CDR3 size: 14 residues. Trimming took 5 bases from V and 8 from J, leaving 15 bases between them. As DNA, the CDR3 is TGTGCCAGCAGCATCCGACAGCGTGGGGAAAAACTGTTTTTT. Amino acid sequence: CASSIRQRGEKLFF.

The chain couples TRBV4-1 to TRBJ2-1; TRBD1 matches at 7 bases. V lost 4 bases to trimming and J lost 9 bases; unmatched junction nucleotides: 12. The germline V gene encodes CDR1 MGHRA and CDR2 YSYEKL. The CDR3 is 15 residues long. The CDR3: CASSPVTGSVAEQFF. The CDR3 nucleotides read TGCGCCAGCAGCCCGGTGACAGGGAGTGTCGCTGAGCAGTTCTTC.

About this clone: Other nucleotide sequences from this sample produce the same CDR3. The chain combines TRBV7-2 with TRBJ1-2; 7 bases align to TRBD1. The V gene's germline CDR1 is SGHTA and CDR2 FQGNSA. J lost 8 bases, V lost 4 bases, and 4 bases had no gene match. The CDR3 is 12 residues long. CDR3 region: CASSSYRGGYTF. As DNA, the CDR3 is TGTGCCAGCAGCTCATACAGGGGAGGCTACACCTTC.

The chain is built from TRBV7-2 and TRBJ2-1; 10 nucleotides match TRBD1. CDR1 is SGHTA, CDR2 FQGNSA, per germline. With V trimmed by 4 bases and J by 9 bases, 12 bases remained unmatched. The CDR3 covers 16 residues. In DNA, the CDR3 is TGTGCCAGCAGCTACCGGACCGGGACAGGGGTGGGTGAGCAGTTCTTC. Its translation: CASSYRTGTGVGEQFF.

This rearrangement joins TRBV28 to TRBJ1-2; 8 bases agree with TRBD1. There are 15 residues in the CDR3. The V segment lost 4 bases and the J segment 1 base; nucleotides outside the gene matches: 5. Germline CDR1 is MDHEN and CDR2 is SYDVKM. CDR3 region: CASSSQGASNYGYTF. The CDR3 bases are TGTGCCAGCAGTTCCCAGGGGGCCAGTAACTATGGCTACACCTTC.

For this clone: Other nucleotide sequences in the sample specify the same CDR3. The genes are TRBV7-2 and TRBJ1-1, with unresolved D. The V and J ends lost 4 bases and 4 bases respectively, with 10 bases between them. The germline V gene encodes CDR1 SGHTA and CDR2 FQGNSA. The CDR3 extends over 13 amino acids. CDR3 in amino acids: CASSSGRSTEAFF. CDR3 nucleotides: TGTGCCAGCAGCTCGGGGAGGAGCACTGAAGCTTTCTTT. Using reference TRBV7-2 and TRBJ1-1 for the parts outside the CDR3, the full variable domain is GAGVSQSPSNKVTEKGKDVELRCDPISGHTALYWYRQSLGQGLEFLIYFQGNSAPDKSGLPSDRFSAERTGGSVSTLTIQRTQQEDSAVYLCASSSGRSTEAFFGQGTRLTVV.

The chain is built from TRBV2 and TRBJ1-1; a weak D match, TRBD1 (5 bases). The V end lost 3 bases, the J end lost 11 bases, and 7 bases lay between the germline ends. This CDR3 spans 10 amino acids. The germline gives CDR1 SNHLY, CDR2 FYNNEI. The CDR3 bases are TGTGCCAGCAGTGAGCGGGACGCTTTCTTT. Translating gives CASSERDAFF.

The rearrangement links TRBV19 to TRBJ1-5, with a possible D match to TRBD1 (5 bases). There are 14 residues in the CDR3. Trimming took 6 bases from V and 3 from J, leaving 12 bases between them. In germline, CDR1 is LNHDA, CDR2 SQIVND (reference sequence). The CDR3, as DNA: TGTGCCAGTAGGGGACTCTCGCACAATCAGCCCCAGCATTTT. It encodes CASRGLSHNQPQHF. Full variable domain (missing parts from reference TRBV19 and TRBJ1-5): DGGITQSPKYLFRKEGQNVTLSCEQNLNHDAMYWYRQDPGQGLRLIYYSQIVNDFQKGDIAEGYSVSREKKESFPLTVTSAQKNPTAFYLCASRGLSHNQPQHFGDGTRLSIL.

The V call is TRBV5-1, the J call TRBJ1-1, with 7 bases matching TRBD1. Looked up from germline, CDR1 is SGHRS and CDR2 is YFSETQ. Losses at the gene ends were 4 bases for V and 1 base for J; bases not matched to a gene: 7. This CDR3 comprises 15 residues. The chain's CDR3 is CASSAKQGSNTEAFF. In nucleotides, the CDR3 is TGCGCCAGCAGCGCAAAACAGGGGTCGAACACTGAAGCTTTCTTT.

The CDR3, as DNA: TGTGCCAGTAGTATAAAAGGGGACACTGAAGCTTTCTTT. It specifies CASSIKGDTEAFF. The chain employs TRBV19 and TRBJ1-1, with D possibly matching TRBD1 (5 bases). CDR1 is LNHDA and CDR2 is SQIVND in the germline V gene (reference sequence). The CDR3 has 13 amino acids. With 2 bases removed from V and 3 bases from J, the gap between germline ends came to 7 bases.

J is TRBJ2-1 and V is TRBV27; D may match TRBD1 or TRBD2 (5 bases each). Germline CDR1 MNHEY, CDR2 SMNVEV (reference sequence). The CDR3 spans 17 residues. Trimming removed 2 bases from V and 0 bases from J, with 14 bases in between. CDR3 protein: CASSLRGTSDSYNEQFF. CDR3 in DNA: TGTGCCAGCAGTTTACGAGGGACCTCCGACTCCTACAATGAGCAGTTCTTC.

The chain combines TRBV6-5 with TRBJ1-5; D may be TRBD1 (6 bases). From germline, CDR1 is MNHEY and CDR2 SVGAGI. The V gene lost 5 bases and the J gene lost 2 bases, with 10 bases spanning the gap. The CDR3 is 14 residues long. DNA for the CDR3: TGTGCCAGCAGTACCAGGACAGGCAATCAGCCCCAGCATTTT. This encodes CASSTRTGNQPQHF.

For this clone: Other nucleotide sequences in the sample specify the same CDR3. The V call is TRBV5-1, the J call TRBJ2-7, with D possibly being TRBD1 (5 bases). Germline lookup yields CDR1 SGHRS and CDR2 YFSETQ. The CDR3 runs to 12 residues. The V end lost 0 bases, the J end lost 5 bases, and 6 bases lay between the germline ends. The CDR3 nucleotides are TGCGCCAGCAGCTTGGTAGGGGACGAGCAGTACTTC. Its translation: CASSLVGDEQYF.

The CDR3 DNA is TGCGCCAGCAGCCAACGTTTAGGGTATGGCTACACCTTC. It yields the protein CASSQRLGYGYTF. The chain couples TRBV4-3 to TRBJ1-2, with unresolved D. Germline assignment: CDR1 LGHNA and CDR2 YSLEER. This CDR3 is 13 amino acids long. V dropped 2 bases and J dropped 5 bases, with 9 bases sitting between them.

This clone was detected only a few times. The CDR3 bases are TGTGCCAGCAGCGCCTACAGAGAATCAAGCTCCTACGAGCAGTACTTC. It specifies CASSAYRESSSYEQYF. The V and J genes are TRBV9 and TRBJ2-7; D uncertain. This CDR3 spans 16 amino acids. V lost 3 bases and J 0 bases, leaving 16 bases between the germline ends. Germline V CDR1 and CDR2: SGDLS, YYNGEE.

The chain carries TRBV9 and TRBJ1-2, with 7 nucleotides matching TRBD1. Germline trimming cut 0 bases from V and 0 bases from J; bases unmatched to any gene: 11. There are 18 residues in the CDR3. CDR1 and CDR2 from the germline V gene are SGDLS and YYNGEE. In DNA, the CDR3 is TGTGCCAGCAGCGTAGATCCGGGGGGACAGTTAGCTAACTATGGCTACACCTTC. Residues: CASSVDPGGQLANYGYTF.

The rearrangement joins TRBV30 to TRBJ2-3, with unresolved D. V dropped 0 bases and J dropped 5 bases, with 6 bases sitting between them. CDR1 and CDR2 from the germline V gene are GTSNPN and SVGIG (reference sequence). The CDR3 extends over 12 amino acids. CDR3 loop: CAWSVRVDTQYF. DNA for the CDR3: TGTGCCTGGAGTGTACGAGTAGATACGCAGTATTTT.

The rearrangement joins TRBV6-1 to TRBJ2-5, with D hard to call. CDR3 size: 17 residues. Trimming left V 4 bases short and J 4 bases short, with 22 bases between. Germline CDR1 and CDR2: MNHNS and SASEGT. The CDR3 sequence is CASSASSRSWAGETQYF. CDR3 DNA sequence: TGTGCCAGCAGTGCTTCTTCGAGGAGCTGGGCAGGAGAGACCCAGTACTTC.